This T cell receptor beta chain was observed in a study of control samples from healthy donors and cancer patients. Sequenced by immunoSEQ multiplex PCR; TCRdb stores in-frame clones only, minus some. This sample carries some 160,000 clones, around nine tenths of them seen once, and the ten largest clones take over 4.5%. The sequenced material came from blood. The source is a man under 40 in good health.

The DNA for the CDR3 is TGTGCCAGCACCCTAGGAGGATATGGCTACACCTTC. Encoded protein: CASTLGGYGYTF. This chain uses TRBV6-5 with TRBJ1-2; no reliable D call. V was pared by 7 bases and J by 5 bases, with 11 bases between. The CDR3 totals 12 residues. Germline CDR1 reads MNHEY; CDR2 reads SVGAGI.